This TCR beta chain was retrieved from a study of T cells in localized non-small cell lung cancer. Study findings and constraints: Within adjacent lung there appeared a median 57 of the top 100 tumor clones. Uninvolved adjacent lung had the highest recorded T cell clonality, with tumor below it.

Here immunoSEQ multiplex PCR was the method, and the copy in TCRdb shows in-frame clones only, minus some. The sample includes around 25,000 clones, approximately 87% seen only once; the top ten take roughly 1.1%. This clone has a handful of counts. Antigen unknown. The sample here was peripheral blood, taken before any cancer treatment. The source is a woman between 35 and 75 years old with stage I lung adenocarcinoma.

CDR3 in amino acids: CASTQGDGYTF. The DNA of the CDR3 is TGTGCCAGCACCCAGGGGGATGGCTACACCTTC. The V call is TRBV6-1, the J call TRBJ1-2, with 7 bases that match TRBD1. The CDR3 runs 11 residues. Germline V lookup: CDR1 MNHNS, CDR2 SASEGT. The junction had 2 bases not matched to a gene; V was cut back by 7 bases and J by 6 bases.